This is a list of T cell receptor beta chains from one sample in a study of blood T cell repertoires in COVID-19. The assay was immunoSEQ multiplex PCR, and TCRdb's table has in-frame clones only and misses some. The sample records around 100,000 clones, over 75% being singletons. Sequencing was done on a sample of peripheral blood. The receptors originated from a man aged 30 to 39 in a cohort sampled during active COVID-19. Each CDR3 is given with its conserved first and last residue. Fields, in order: J gene, D gene, V gene, clone size, CDR3 DNA, CDR3 protein. D genes are given only for firm matches. Expanded clones get a size class; other rows say once, few or many, or leave the size out.

j_gene: TRBJ1-5
d_gene: .
v_gene: TRBV30
abundance: .
CDR3nt: TGTGCCTGGAAGAAGGGGCTTAGCTCCAATCAGCCCCAGCATTTT
CDR3aa: CAWKKGLSSNQPQHF

j_gene: TRBJ1-1
d_gene: .
v_gene: TRBV2
abundance: .
CDR3nt: TGTGCCAGCAGTGAGAGGACTGAAGCTTTCTTT
CDR3aa: CASSERTEAFF

j_gene: TRBJ1-2
d_gene: .
v_gene: TRBV9
abundance: .
CDR3nt: TGTGCCAGCAGCGTAGATGGCAGGGGCCACGGCTACACCTTC
CDR3aa: CASSVDGRGHGYTF

j_gene: TRBJ2-2
d_gene: TRBD2
v_gene: TRBV7-9
abundance: once
CDR3nt: TGTGCCAGCAGCGGAACTAGCGGATACACCGGGGAGCTGTTTTTT
CDR3aa: CASSGTSGYTGELFF

j_gene: TRBJ2-1
d_gene: TRBD2
v_gene: TRBV27
abundance: few
CDR3nt: TGTGCCAGCAGTCCGTCTACTAGCGGCGATGAGCAGTTCTTC
CDR3aa: CASSPSTSGDEQFF

j_gene: TRBJ2-3
d_gene: TRBD2
v_gene: TRBV3-1/TRBV3-2
abundance: once
CDR3nt: TGTGCCAGCAGCCAAGACCCCTCGGGACTAGCGGGGGCGCTCGCTACGCAGTATTTT
CDR3aa: CASSQDPSGLAGALATQYF

j_gene: TRBJ1-6
d_gene: .
v_gene: TRBV9
abundance: .
CDR3nt: TGTGCCAGCAGCGTAAGGGAGGCAAATAATTCACCCCTCCACTTT
CDR3aa: CASSVREANNSPLHF

j_gene: TRBJ2-7
d_gene: TRBD2
v_gene: TRBV10-2
abundance: .
CDR3nt: TGCGCCAGCAGTGGGACCCGACTAGCGGGGGGCCCGTTTGTTGTGTTC
CDR3aa: CASSGTRLAGGPFVVF

j_gene: TRBJ1-1
d_gene: .
v_gene: TRBV28
abundance: .
CDR3nt: TGTGCCAGCAGGGGGGGGTGGAGCACTGAAGCTTTCTTT
CDR3aa: CASRGGWSTEAFF

j_gene: TRBJ1-6
d_gene: .
v_gene: TRBV18
abundance: .
CDR3nt: TGTGCCAGCTCACCAATCGAGCAGGGAAATAATTCACCCCTCCACTTT
CDR3aa: CASSPIEQGNNSPLHF

j_gene: TRBJ2-7
d_gene: .
v_gene: TRBV5-1
abundance: .
CDR3nt: TGCGCCAGCAGCTTGGAGGGCAGGGAACCCTACGAGCAGTACTTC
CDR3aa: CASSLEGREPYEQYF

j_gene: TRBJ1-5
d_gene: .
v_gene: TRBV19
abundance: once
CDR3nt: TGTGCCAGTCGGCAGGGGAATCAGCCCCAGCATTTT
CDR3aa: CASRQGNQPQHF

j_gene: TRBJ2-7
d_gene: .
v_gene: TRBV27
abundance: .
CDR3nt: TGTGCCAGCAGTTTAAGGAGGGGACCCTACGAGCAGTACTTC
CDR3aa: CASSLRRGPYEQYF

j_gene: TRBJ2-3
d_gene: .
v_gene: TRBV10-3
abundance: .
CDR3nt: TGTGCCATCAGTGACGTGGTCGGGGAGTCGGGCACAGATACGCAGTATTTT
CDR3aa: CAISDVVGESGTDTQYF

j_gene: TRBJ2-2
d_gene: TRBD1
v_gene: TRBV11-3
abundance: .
CDR3nt: TGTGCCAGCAGCCAGCTCACAGGGGTCACCGGGGAGCTGTTTTTT
CDR3aa: CASSQLTGVTGELFF

j_gene: TRBJ1-2
d_gene: .
v_gene: TRBV5-1
abundance: .
CDR3nt: TGCGCCAGCAGCCAAGGACTCCGGGATTTTGCGGGAGGCTACACCTTC
CDR3aa: CASSQGLRDFAGGYTF

j_gene: TRBJ1-2
d_gene: .
v_gene: TRBV28
abundance: .
CDR3nt: TGTGCCAGCAGTTTCTGGGGCCAGGTAGCCCGAATATATGGCTACACCTTC
CDR3aa: CASSFWGQVARIYGYTF

j_gene: TRBJ1-4
d_gene: TRBD1
v_gene: TRBV5-1
abundance: .
CDR3nt: TGCGCCAGCAGTCCCGGGACAGGGAATGAAAAACTGTTTTTT
CDR3aa: CASSPGTGNEKLFF

j_gene: TRBJ1-4
d_gene: .
v_gene: TRBV28
abundance: .
CDR3nt: TGTGCCAGCAGTCTCGGCCGGTCGGGTGAAAAACTGTTTTTT
CDR3aa: CASSLGRSGEKLFF

j_gene: TRBJ2-3
d_gene: .
v_gene: TRBV2
abundance: .
CDR3nt: TGTGCCAGCAGTTTACAGGGAATTGCGGCAGATACGCAGTATTTT
CDR3aa: CASSLQGIAADTQYF

j_gene: TRBJ2-7
d_gene: .
v_gene: TRBV5-1
abundance: .
CDR3nt: TGCGCCAGCAGCTTTAGTGGCTACGAGCAGTACTTC
CDR3aa: CASSFSGYEQYF

j_gene: TRBJ2-5
d_gene: .
v_gene: TRBV3-1/TRBV3-2
abundance: .
CDR3nt: TGTGCCAGCAGCCTCCTCTTACAAGAGACCCAGTACTTC
CDR3aa: CASSLLLQETQYF

j_gene: TRBJ2-3
d_gene: .
v_gene: TRBV10-3
abundance: .
CDR3nt: TGTGCCATCAGTGAGTCGGTATCGTACAATCTTACGCAGTATTTT
CDR3aa: CAISESVSYNLTQYF

j_gene: TRBJ2-7
d_gene: .
v_gene: TRBV19
abundance: once
CDR3nt: TGTGCCAGTAGTATGAGGGGGACGACAGGCTCCAGCTCCTACGAGCAGTACTTC
CDR3aa: CASSMRGTTGSSSYEQYF

j_gene: TRBJ2-3
d_gene: TRBD2
v_gene: TRBV5-1
abundance: .
CDR3nt: TGCGCCAGCAGTTCGCAGCGGGGTGGCACAGATACGCAGTATTTT
CDR3aa: CASSSQRGGTDTQYF

j_gene: TRBJ2-5
d_gene: .
v_gene: TRBV19
abundance: .
CDR3nt: TGTGCCAGTAGGGATAGCGGTCCTTCCCAAGAGACCCAGTACTTC
CDR3aa: CASRDSGPSQETQYF

j_gene: TRBJ1-6
d_gene: TRBD1
v_gene: TRBV6-5
abundance: .
CDR3nt: TGTGCCAGCAGTTACGCTTTAACTCAGGGGGGTTCACCCCTCCACTTT
CDR3aa: CASSYALTQGGSPLHF

j_gene: TRBJ2-5
d_gene: .
v_gene: TRBV20-1
abundance: .
CDR3nt: TGCAGTGCTAGTAACGACATGGGTAGGGAGACCCAGTACTTC
CDR3aa: CSASNDMGRETQYF

j_gene: TRBJ1-1
d_gene: TRBD1
v_gene: TRBV6-4
abundance: .
CDR3nt: TGTGCCAGCAGCGGGAAGGACAGGGATAGACAGGTGAACACTGAAGCTTTCTTT
CDR3aa: CASSGKDRDRQVNTEAFF

j_gene: TRBJ1-5
d_gene: TRBD1
v_gene: TRBV29-1
abundance: few
CDR3nt: TGCAGCGTGGCCGGGACAGGAGATCAGCCCCAGCATTTT
CDR3aa: CSVAGTGDQPQHF

j_gene: TRBJ1-1
d_gene: .
v_gene: TRBV6-5
abundance: .
CDR3nt: TGTGCCAGCAGCAGGGACATCTATGAAGCTTTCTTT
CDR3aa: CASSRDIYEAFF

j_gene: TRBJ1-1
d_gene: .
v_gene: TRBV7-2
abundance: once
CDR3nt: TGTGCCAGCAGCTTAGCGTGGGGAGTTGGCACTGAAGCTTTCTTT
CDR3aa: CASSLAWGVGTEAFF

j_gene: TRBJ1-4
d_gene: TRBD1
v_gene: TRBV19
abundance: .
CDR3nt: TGTGCCAGTAGCCCACAGGGGGCGGTAGGAAAACTGTTTTTT
CDR3aa: CASSPQGAVGKLFF

j_gene: TRBJ2-3
d_gene: TRBD1
v_gene: TRBV7-2
abundance: .
CDR3nt: TGTGCCAGCAGCGGAGGCCGGGACAGGGTTCGAGATACGCAGTATTTT
CDR3aa: CASSGGRDRVRDTQYF

j_gene: TRBJ1-3
d_gene: TRBD1
v_gene: TRBV13
abundance: once
CDR3nt: TGTGCCAGCAGCATCTCAGGGGGCTCTGGAAACACCATATATTTT
CDR3aa: CASSISGGSGNTIYF

j_gene: TRBJ1-2
d_gene: .
v_gene: TRBV2
abundance: .
CDR3nt: TGTGCCAGCAGTGGGTCCGGGACAACCTATGGCTACACCTTC
CDR3aa: CASSGSGTTYGYTF

j_gene: TRBJ2-1
d_gene: TRBD2
v_gene: TRBV3-1/TRBV3-2
abundance: .
CDR3nt: TGTGCCAGCAGCCAAGCGTTAGCGGGGATCGATGAGCAGTTCTTC
CDR3aa: CASSQALAGIDEQFF

j_gene: TRBJ2-5
d_gene: .
v_gene: TRBV7-9
abundance: .
CDR3nt: TGTGCCAGCAGCTTAGGCGGTTGGGGGGAGGAAAAGACCCAGTACTTC
CDR3aa: CASSLGGWGEEKTQYF

j_gene: TRBJ1-3
d_gene: .
v_gene: TRBV27
abundance: .
CDR3nt: TGTGCCAGCAGTCCTTACAGGGATGGAAACACCATATATTTT
CDR3aa: CASSPYRDGNTIYF

j_gene: TRBJ1-1
d_gene: .
v_gene: TRBV5-6
abundance: .
CDR3nt: TGTGCCAGCAGCTCCCTCCTCGACAGGAACACTGAAGCTTTCTTT
CDR3aa: CASSSLLDRNTEAFF

j_gene: TRBJ2-1
d_gene: TRBD2
v_gene: TRBV14
abundance: .
CDR3nt: TGTGCCAGCAGTCCTAGACTAGCCGATGAGCAGTTCTTC
CDR3aa: CASSPRLADEQFF

j_gene: TRBJ1-4
d_gene: TRBD1
v_gene: TRBV5-5
abundance: .
CDR3nt: TGTGCCAGCAGCCTCCTACAGGGGAAGGGCCGGGCTAATGAAAAACTGTTTTTT
CDR3aa: CASSLLQGKGRANEKLFF

j_gene: TRBJ2-7
d_gene: .
v_gene: TRBV10-3
abundance: .
CDR3nt: TGTGCCATCAGTCTTTCCGGAGACGAGCAGTACTTC
CDR3aa: CAISLSGDEQYF

j_gene: TRBJ1-4
d_gene: .
v_gene: TRBV7-2
abundance: .
CDR3nt: TGTGCCAGCAGCCCCGGGGGGCGGACTAATGAAAAACTGTTTTTT
CDR3aa: CASSPGGRTNEKLFF

j_gene: TRBJ2-3
d_gene: TRBD2
v_gene: TRBV5-1
abundance: .
CDR3nt: TGCGCCAGCAGCGTCAGGGAGGGGACAGATACGCAGTATTTT
CDR3aa: CASSVREGTDTQYF

j_gene: TRBJ1-5
d_gene: TRBD1
v_gene: TRBV7-2
abundance: .
CDR3nt: TGTGCCAGCAGCTTAGTAGGGACAGGGGATCAGCCCCAGCATTTT
CDR3aa: CASSLVGTGDQPQHF

j_gene: TRBJ1-5
d_gene: TRBD1
v_gene: TRBV18
abundance: once
CDR3nt: TGTGCCAGCTCCCTGACAGGGAGCAATCAGCCCCAGCATTTT
CDR3aa: CASSLTGSNQPQHF

j_gene: TRBJ2-3
d_gene: TRBD1
v_gene: TRBV7-9
abundance: .
CDR3nt: TGTGCCAGCAGACCCCACAGGGGAAGCACAGATACGCAGTATTTT
CDR3aa: CASRPHRGSTDTQYF

j_gene: TRBJ1-1
d_gene: .
v_gene: TRBV6-5
abundance: once
CDR3nt: TGTGCCAGCAGTTACGGGCAGGGCACTGAAGCTTTCTTT
CDR3aa: CASSYGQGTEAFF

j_gene: TRBJ2-1
d_gene: TRBD1
v_gene: TRBV6-5
abundance: .
CDR3nt: TGTGCCAGCAGTTTGGGACAGAGCTCCTACAATGAGCAGTTCTTC
CDR3aa: CASSLGQSSYNEQFF

j_gene: TRBJ1-1
d_gene: TRBD1
v_gene: TRBV30
abundance: .
CDR3nt: TGTGCCTGGAAGGGACAGGGATGGAACACTGAAGCTTTCTTT
CDR3aa: CAWKGQGWNTEAFF

j_gene: TRBJ2-5
d_gene: .
v_gene: TRBV11-1
abundance: .
CDR3nt: TGTGCCAGCAGCTTAGGGCTACAGCAAGAGACCCAGTACTTC
CDR3aa: CASSLGLQQETQYF

j_gene: TRBJ2-5
d_gene: TRBD2
v_gene: TRBV5-4
abundance: once
CDR3nt: TGTGCCAGCAGCTTCGTTCTAGCGGGGACTCAAGAGACCCAGTACTTC
CDR3aa: CASSFVLAGTQETQYF

j_gene: TRBJ2-7
d_gene: .
v_gene: TRBV5-1
abundance: .
CDR3nt: TGCGCCAGCAGCTCGCCCCGGACAGCAAGCTCCTACGAGCAGTACTTC
CDR3aa: CASSSPRTASSYEQYF

j_gene: TRBJ1-1
d_gene: .
v_gene: TRBV28
abundance: .
CDR3nt: TGTGCCAGCAGACCAGGGACAACCTTGAACACTGAAGCTTTCTTT
CDR3aa: CASRPGTTLNTEAFF

j_gene: TRBJ2-6
d_gene: .
v_gene: TRBV2
abundance: .
CDR3nt: TGTGCCAGCAGCCCGACAGCTGGGGCCAACGTCCTGACTTTC
CDR3aa: CASSPTAGANVLTF

j_gene: TRBJ2-7
d_gene: .
v_gene: TRBV7-2
abundance: once
CDR3nt: TGTGCCAGCAGCTTAGAGGTCGGAGGGTCCTACGAGCAGTACTTC
CDR3aa: CASSLEVGGSYEQYF

j_gene: TRBJ1-2
d_gene: .
v_gene: TRBV5-4
abundance: once
CDR3nt: TGTGCCAGCAGCTCCGCGGACAGTCCTGATGGCTACACCTTC
CDR3aa: CASSSADSPDGYTF

j_gene: TRBJ1-2
d_gene: TRBD1
v_gene: TRBV5-6
abundance: .
CDR3nt: TGTGCCAGCAGCTCTGGACAGGGGCTCTTCCCCTCCTATGGCTACACCTTC
CDR3aa: CASSSGQGLFPSYGYTF

j_gene: TRBJ1-5
d_gene: .
v_gene: TRBV27
abundance: .
CDR3nt: TGTGCCAGCATATGGGGGGTCGCACGCAATCAGCCCCAGCATTTT
CDR3aa: CASIWGVARNQPQHF